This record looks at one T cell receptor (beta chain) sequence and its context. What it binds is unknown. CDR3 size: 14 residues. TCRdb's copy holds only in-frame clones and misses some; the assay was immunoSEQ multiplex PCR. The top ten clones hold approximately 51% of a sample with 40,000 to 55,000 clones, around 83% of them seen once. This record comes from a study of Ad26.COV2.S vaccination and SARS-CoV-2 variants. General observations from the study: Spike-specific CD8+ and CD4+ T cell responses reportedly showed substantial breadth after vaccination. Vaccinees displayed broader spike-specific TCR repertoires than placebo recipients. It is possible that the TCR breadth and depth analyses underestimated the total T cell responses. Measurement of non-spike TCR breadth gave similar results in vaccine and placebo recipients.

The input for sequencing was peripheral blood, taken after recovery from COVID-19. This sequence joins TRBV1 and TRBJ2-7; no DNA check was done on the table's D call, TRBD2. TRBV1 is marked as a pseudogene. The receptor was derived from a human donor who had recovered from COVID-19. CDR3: CTSSQRLGSYEQYF. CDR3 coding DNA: TGCACCAGCAGCCAACGGCTAGGCTCCTACGAGCAGTACTTC.